This T cell receptor beta chain originates from a study of Ad26.COV2.S vaccination and SARS-CoV-2 variants. About the study: It was the COV1001 Ad26.COV2.S trial arm that included the donor. Participants got Ad26.COV2.S intramuscularly, once or twice 56 days apart. Study-wide results and limits: Spike-specific TCR breadth was greater in vaccine than placebo recipients. Reportedly, after vaccination the spike-specific CD8+ and CD4+ T cell responses displayed substantial breadth.

A note on this clone: Its antigen is not known.

Germline values: CDR1 SGHNT, CDR2 YYREEE (reference sequence). V was clipped by 3 bases and J by 1 base, with 13 bases between them. The CDR3 covers 15 residues. This table comes from immunoSEQ multiplex PCR, and its TCRdb copy is limited to in-frame clones, with some not included. The sample lists around 320,000 clones; around 83% were seen once. Treatment noted: approximately 18 received Ad26.COV2.S at low or high dose, single or two shots; 5 received placebo; per-sample allocation not given. Sampling took place 63 days after the first vaccine or placebo injection. The chain recombines TRBV5-4 with TRBJ1-1; D unclear. The clonotype comes from a person between 18 and 65 years old who received the Ad26.COV2.S COVID-19 vaccine or a placebo. Material: peripheral blood, obtained in a trial of Ad26.COV2.S vaccine versus placebo. This chain's CDR3 is CASSSGLRENTEAFF. The DNA for the CDR3 is TGTGCCAGCAGCTCCGGCCTCAGAGAGAACACTGAAGCTTTCTTT.